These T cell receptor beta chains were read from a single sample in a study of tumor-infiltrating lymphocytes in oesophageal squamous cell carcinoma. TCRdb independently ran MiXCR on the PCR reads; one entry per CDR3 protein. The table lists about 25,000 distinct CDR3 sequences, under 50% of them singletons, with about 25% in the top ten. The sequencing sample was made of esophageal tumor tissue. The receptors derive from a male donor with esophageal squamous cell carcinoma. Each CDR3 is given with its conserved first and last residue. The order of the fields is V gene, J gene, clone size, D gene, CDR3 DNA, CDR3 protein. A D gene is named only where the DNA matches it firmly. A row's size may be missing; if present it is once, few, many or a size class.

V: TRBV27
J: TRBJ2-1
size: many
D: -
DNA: TGTGCCAGCAGTAAAGGGGCCTCTGAGCAGTTCTTC
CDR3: CASSKGASEQFF

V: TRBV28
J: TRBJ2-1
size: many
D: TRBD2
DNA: TGTGCCAGCGGAGACGGGGAGGGAGTCATCAATGAGCAGTTCTTC
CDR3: CASGDGEGVINEQFF

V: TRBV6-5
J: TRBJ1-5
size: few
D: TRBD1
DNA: TGTGCCAGCGTACAGGGGGCATATGATCAGCCCCAGCATTTT
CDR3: CASVQGAYDQPQHF

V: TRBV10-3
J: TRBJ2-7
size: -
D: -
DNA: TGTGCCATCAGTTTGGGTGGGGCCTACGAGCAGTACTTC
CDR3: CAISLGGAYEQYF

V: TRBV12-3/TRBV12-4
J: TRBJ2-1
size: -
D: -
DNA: TGTGCCAGCAGCCCATCGCGCTACTCCTACAATGAGCAGTTCTTC
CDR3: CASSPSRYSYNEQFF

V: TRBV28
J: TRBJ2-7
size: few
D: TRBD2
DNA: TGTGCCAGCAGTTGGCCGTGGGCGGGAGAGACTCGGGGCGAGCAGTACTTC
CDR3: CASSWPWAGETRGEQYF

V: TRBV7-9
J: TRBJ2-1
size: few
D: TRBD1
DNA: TGTGCCAGCAGCTCACGACGACAGGGGGATAGGAATGAGCAGTTCTTC
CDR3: CASSSRRQGDRNEQFF

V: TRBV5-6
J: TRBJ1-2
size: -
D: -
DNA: TGTGCCAGCAGCCCTCTGACGGGTAACTATGGCTACACCTTC
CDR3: CASSPLTGNYGYTF

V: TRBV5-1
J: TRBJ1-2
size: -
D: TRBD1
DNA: TGCGCCAGCAGCCAGGACAGGGGGATGGATGGCTACACCTTC
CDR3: CASSQDRGMDGYTF

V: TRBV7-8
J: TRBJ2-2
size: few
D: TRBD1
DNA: TGTGCCAGCAGCCGGACGGGACAGGAGAACACCGGGGAGCTGTTTTTT
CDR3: CASSRTGQENTGELFF

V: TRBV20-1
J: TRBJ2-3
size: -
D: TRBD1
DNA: TGCAGTGCTAGAGATCCGGGACAGGGGAGGCCAGATACGCAGTATTTT
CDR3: CSARDPGQGRPDTQYF

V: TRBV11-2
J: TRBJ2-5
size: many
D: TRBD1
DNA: TGTGCCAGCAGCTTCAGGCACGGGACAGGGGGGGAGACCCAGTACTTC
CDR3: CASSFRHGTGGETQYF

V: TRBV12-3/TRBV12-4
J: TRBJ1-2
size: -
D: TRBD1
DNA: TGTGCCAGCAGTTTAGGGACAGGGGGCGACTATGGCTACACCTTC
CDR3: CASSLGTGGDYGYTF

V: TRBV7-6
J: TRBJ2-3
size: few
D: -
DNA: TGTGCCAGCAGCTTAATTCAACGGGGAGGGGGATGGGATACGCAGTATTTT
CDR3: CASSLIQRGGGWDTQYF

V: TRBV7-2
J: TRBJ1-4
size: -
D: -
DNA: TGTGCCAGCAGCCGGACAGACAAACATGAAAAACTGTTTTTT
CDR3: CASSRTDKHEKLFF

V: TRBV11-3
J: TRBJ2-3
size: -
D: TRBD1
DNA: TGTGCCAGCAGCAAAAGGACAGGGGGGACAGATACGCAGTATTTT
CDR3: CASSKRTGGTDTQYF

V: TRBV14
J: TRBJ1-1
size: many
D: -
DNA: TGTGCCAGCAGCCAAGATCAGTGGGACACTGAAGCTTTCTTT
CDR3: CASSQDQWDTEAFF